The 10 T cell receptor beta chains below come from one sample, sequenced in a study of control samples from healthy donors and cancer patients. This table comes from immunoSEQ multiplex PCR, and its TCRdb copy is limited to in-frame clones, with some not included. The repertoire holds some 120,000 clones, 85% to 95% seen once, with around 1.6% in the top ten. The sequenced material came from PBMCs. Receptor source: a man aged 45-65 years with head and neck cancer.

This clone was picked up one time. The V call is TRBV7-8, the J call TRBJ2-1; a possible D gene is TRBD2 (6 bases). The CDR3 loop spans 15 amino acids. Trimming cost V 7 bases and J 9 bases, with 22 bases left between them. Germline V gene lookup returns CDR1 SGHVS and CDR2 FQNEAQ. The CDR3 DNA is TGTGCCAGCAACAACCCTGGGACTGCCCGCCGTGAGCAGTTCTTC. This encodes CASNNPGTARREQFF.

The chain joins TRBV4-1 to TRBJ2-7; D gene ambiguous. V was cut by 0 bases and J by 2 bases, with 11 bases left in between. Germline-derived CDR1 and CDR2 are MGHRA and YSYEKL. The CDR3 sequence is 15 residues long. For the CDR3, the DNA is TGCGCCAGCAGCCAAGATTCTCCCGGCCCCTACGAGCAGTACTTC. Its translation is CASSQDSPGPYEQYF.

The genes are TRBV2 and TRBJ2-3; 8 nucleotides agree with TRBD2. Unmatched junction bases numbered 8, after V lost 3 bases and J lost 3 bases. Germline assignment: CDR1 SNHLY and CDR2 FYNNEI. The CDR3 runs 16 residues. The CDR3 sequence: CASSEEGSGGTDTQYF. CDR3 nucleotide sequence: TGTGCCAGCAGTGAGGAGGGGAGCGGGGGAACAGATACGCAGTATTTT.

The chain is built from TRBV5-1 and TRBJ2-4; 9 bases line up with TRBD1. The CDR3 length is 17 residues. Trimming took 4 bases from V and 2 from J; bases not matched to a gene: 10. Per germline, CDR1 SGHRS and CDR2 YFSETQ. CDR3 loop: CASSPQGADGTKNIQYF. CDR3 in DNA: TGCGCCAGCAGCCCACAGGGGGCAGATGGGACCAAAAACATTCAGTACTTC. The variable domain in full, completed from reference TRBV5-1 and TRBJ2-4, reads KAGVTQTPRYLIKTRGQQVTLSCSPISGHRSVSWYQQTPGQGLQFLFEYFSETQRNKGNFPGRFSGRQFSNSRSEMNVSTLELGDSALYLCASSPQGADGTKNIQYFGAGTRLSVL.

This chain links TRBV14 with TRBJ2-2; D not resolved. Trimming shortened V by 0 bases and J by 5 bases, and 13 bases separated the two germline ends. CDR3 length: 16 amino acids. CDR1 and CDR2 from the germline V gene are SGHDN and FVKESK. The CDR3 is CASSQDLGSATGELFF. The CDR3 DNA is TGTGCCAGCAGCCAAGATCTCGGGTCCGCGACCGGGGAGCTGTTTTTT.

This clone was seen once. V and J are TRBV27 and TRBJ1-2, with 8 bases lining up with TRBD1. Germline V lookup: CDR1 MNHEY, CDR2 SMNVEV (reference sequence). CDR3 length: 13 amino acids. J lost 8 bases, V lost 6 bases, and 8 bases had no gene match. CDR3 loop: CASRRTGKLGYTF. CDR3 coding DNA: TGTGCCAGCAGACGGACAGGGAAGTTGGGCTACACCTTC.

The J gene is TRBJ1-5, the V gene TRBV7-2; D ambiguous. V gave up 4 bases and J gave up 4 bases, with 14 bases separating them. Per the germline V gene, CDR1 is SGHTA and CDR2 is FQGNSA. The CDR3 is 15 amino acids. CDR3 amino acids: CASSSTRGRNQPQHF. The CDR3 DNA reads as TGTGCCAGCAGCTCGACCCGAGGGCGGAATCAGCCCCAGCATTTT.

CDR3 residues: CASGFSDRRDGYTF. In DNA form, the CDR3 reads TGTGCTAGTGGTTTTTCTGACAGACGGGATGGCTACACCTTC. The chain has TRBV12-5 and TRBJ1-2, with a tentative D call TRBD1 (5 bases). The CDR3 loop spans 14 amino acids. Germline values: CDR1 LGHNT, CDR2 FRNRAP. Trimming removed 3 bases from V and 6 bases from J, with 14 bases in between. The variable domain in full, completed from reference TRBV12-5 and TRBJ1-2, reads DARVTQTPRHKVTEMGQEVTMRCQPILGHNTVFWYRQTMMQGLELLAYFRNRAPLDDSGMPKDRFSAEMPDATLATLKIQPSEPRDSAVYFCASGFSDRRDGYTFGSGTRLTVV.

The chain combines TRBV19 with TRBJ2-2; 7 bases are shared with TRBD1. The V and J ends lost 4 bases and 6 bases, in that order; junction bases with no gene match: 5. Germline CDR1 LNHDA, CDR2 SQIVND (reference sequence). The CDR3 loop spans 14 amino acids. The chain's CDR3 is CASSTDRDPGELFF. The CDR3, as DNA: TGTGCCAGTAGTACAGACAGGGACCCCGGGGAGCTGTTTTTT.

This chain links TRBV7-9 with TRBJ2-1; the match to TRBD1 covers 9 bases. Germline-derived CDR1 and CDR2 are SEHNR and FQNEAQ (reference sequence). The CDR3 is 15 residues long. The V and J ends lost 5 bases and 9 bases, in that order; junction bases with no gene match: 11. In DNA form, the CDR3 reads TGTGCCAGCAGCCGATCCGGGACAGGGTGGCCTGAGCAGTTCTTC. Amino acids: CASSRSGTGWPEQFF.